What follows describes a single T cell receptor (beta chain). V gave up 4 bases and J gave up 7 bases; unmatched junction bases: 9. CDR3 size: 16 residues. Germline V gene lookup returns CDR1 LGHDT and CDR2 YNNKEL (reference sequence). This record belongs to a study of blood T cell repertoires in COVID-19. Turning to the study itself: There were acute and convalescent COVID-19 samples, and they came from the United States, Italy and Spain. PBMCs, B-cell-depleted T cells, or T cells were the source of the cDNA or gDNA that made up the material.

In the source study's methods: From reference gene primer amplification, estimates of nucleated cell counts were derived. Data came from immunoSEQ multiplex PCR; TCRdb stores just in-frame clones and leaves some out. The V and J calls and clone size are taken from that table; D and trimming were inferred from the DNA. Seen here are over 200,000 clones, approximately 82% observed once, and the top ten hold approximately 5.9%. Sequenced sample: peripheral blood. The V gene is TRBV3-1 (or the pseudogene TRBV3-2), the J gene TRBJ1-6; 8 bases fit TRBD1. This clonotype was sampled from an elderly man with acute or convalescent COVID-19. The CDR3 region has the DNA TGTGCCAGCAGCCGCCGAACGCAGGGGGCGAATTCACCCCTCCACTTT. Translated: CASSRRTQGANSPLHF.